This paragraph covers one T cell receptor (beta chain) sequence. V dropped 3 bases and J dropped 4 bases, with 12 bases sitting between them. This CDR3 is built from 13 residues. CDR1 is GTSNPN and CDR2 is SVGIG in the germline V gene (reference sequence). Clones were read by immunoSEQ multiplex PCR, and TCRdb kept only the in-frame ones, dropping some. Here the sample spans some 350,000 clones, around 87% being singletons. These data come from a study of blood T cell repertoires in COVID-19. Study summary: Sources were T cells, B-cell-depleted T cells, or PBMCs; the material itself was cDNA or gDNA.

The rearrangement links TRBV30 to TRBJ2-5; TRBD1 is a possible D gene (5 bases). What was sequenced was peripheral blood. This TCR was sampled from a woman aged 45 to 65 with COVID-19, enrolled during active disease. The CDR3 bases are TGTGCCTGGAGAATAAGCAGGGCAGAGACCCAGTACTTC. Its protein product is CAWRISRAETQYF.